This entry is about one T cell receptor beta chain. A few counts support this clonotype. The antigen this receptor binds is unknown. There are no base qualities to consult, and no much larger clone falls within one base. The library was made by RT-PCR. Sequencer: Illumina HiSeq 2500. In TCRdb, the public reads were trimmed at Q25 with fastp and aligned with MiXCR, with productive beta chains retained. Under each unique CDR3 protein, matching rows form one entry showing the most common genes and DNA. This sample has roughly 650,000 distinct CDR3 sequences in its table, and approximately 14% of those were observed once. 9.5% to 13% of the sample goes to the ten largest clones. V lost 3 bases and J lost 4 bases, and the count of bases not matched to a germline gene is 8. CDR1 and CDR2 are drawn from the germline V gene: SQVTM, ANQGSEA. Counted from cysteine to phenylalanine, this CDR3 has 15 amino acids. The read is trimmed to its CDR3 DNA, 45 bases read in frame from base 1.

These data are taken from a study of response to subunit inactivated influenza vaccine (dated by TCRdb to between 2018 and 2020). Context from the whole study: To follow how T cells responded to a trivalent subunit inactivated influenza vaccine, the researchers relied on deep quantitative profiling of the T cell receptor repertoire. General study outcomes and caveats: The authors suggested that each seasonal influenza vaccination may recruit only a limited number of new T cells.

This TCR was sampled from a man in his fifties or sixties who received an inactivated influenza vaccine. Donor details come from another sample of the same person, matched by shared clones. Recombination connected TRBV29-1 to TRBJ2-3; 9 bases in the junction line up with TRBD1. The sequences come from PBMCs from blood, collected approximately 12 days after vaccination. The CDR3 reads CSVERQGGFSDTQYF. Here is the DNA: TGCAGCGTTGAGAGACAGGGGGGCTTCTCAGATACGCAGTATTTT.